Following are 22 T cell receptor beta chains from one sample sequenced in a study of human T cells and chemical hapten exposure. Time point indicated: patch test 2, 6 weeks after DPC sensitization. This sample's treatment: therapeutic diphenylcyclopropenone sensitization with weekly scalp DPC. TCRdb passed the RACE reads through MiXCR, listing each CDR3 protein once. The table lists approximately 84,000 distinct CDR3 sequences, around a tenth of them singletons, with 1.6% in the top ten. This material consisted of whole blood, taken in connection with sensitization to the hapten diphenylcyclopropenone (DPC). These TCRs come from a man between 18 and 29 years old with alopecia areata. Some clones in this sample may be carry-over from other donors' samples.

This clonotype was seen many times. The genes are TRBV4-2 and TRBJ2-7, with D possibly TRBD1 on 5 matching bases. The CDR3 spans 15 residues. Germline-derived CDR1 and CDR2 are LGHNA and YNFKEQ. The V gene lost 3 bases and the J gene lost 5 bases, with 17 bases spanning the gap. This chain's CDR3 is CASSQISHRRDEQYF. CDR3 DNA: TGTGCCAGCAGCCAGATCTCCCACAGGCGCGACGAGCAGTACTTC.

The chain carries TRBV4-1 and TRBJ1-1, with D possibly TRBD1 on 6 matching bases. CDR1 is MGHRA, CDR2 YSYEKL, per germline. The CDR3 is made up of 18 amino acids. Trimming cost V 5 bases and J 7 bases, with 29 bases left between them. The CDR3 coding sequence is TGCGCCAGCAGCTTCCCCCTCGGCCAGGGGAAGGGACCCGGTGAAGCTTTCTTT. Its translation is CASSFPLGQGKGPGEAFF.

This clonotype was picked up many times. The chain uses TRBV20-1 and TRBJ1-4, with D unclear. CDR1 DFQATT and CDR2 SNEGSKA come from the germline V gene (reference sequence). The CDR3 consists of 11 residues. V was clipped by 6 bases and J by 8 bases, with 10 bases between them. The CDR3 reads CSAKRGEKLFF. CDR3 nucleotides: TGCAGTGCGAAACGCGGGGAAAAACTGTTTTTT.

The chain employs TRBV4-1 and TRBJ2-2; D uncertain. This CDR3 is built from 15 residues. The ends were cut back, 1 base at V and 4 bases at J, with 10 bases in the middle. The germline V gene has CDR1 MGHRA and CDR2 YSYEKL. CDR3 region: CASSQGPRITGELFF. CDR3 DNA sequence: TGCGCCAGCAGCCAAGGACCCCGGATCACCGGGGAGCTGTTTTTT.

This clonotype was observed a handful of times. The chain employs TRBV11-2 and TRBJ2-1; D may be TRBD2 (5 bases). Germline CDR1 SGHAT, CDR2 FQNNGV. This CDR3 region has 13 residues. Trimming removed 5 bases at V and 7 bases at J, with 12 bases between. The CDR3 DNA reads as TGTGCCAGCAGCGGAGGAGTGGGAAATGAGCAGTTCTTC. Protein: CASSGGVGNEQFF. Supplemented by reference TRBV11-2 and TRBJ2-1, the full variable domain reads EAGVAQSPRYKIIEKRQSVAFWCNPISGHATLYWYQQILGQGPKLLIQFQNNGVVDDSQLPKDRFSAERLKGVDSTLKIQPAKLEDSAVYLCASSGGVGNEQFFGPGTRLTVL.

The sample holds a few counts of this clonotype. The chain recombines TRBV9 with TRBJ2-3, with TRBD1 identical over 12 bases. The germline V gene encodes CDR1 SGDLS and CDR2 YYNGEE. Trimming cost V 5 bases and J 2 bases; bases outside gene matches: 9. The CDR3 consists of 17 residues. The CDR3 nucleotides are TGTGCCAGCAGACCCTCCGGGACAGGGGGCCCCACAGATACGCAGTATTTT. Translating it yields CASRPSGTGGPTDTQYF.

V gene TRBV28 combines with J gene TRBJ2-5; D gene ambiguous. Looked up from germline, CDR1 is MDHEN and CDR2 is SYDVKM. The CDR3 contains 11 residues. V was trimmed by 6 bases and J by 6 bases, leaving 8 bases between them. The CDR3 region has the DNA TGTGCCAGCAGGGGTTTGAAGACCCAGTACTTC. This encodes CASRGLKTQYF.

The sample holds many counts of this clonotype. This sequence joins TRBV7-6 and TRBJ2-1; D possibly corresponds to TRBD2 (6 bases). This CDR3 is built from 15 residues. Germline V CDR1 and CDR2: SGHVS, FNYEAQ. V was shortened by 5 bases and J by 8 bases, with 19 bases between the two germline ends. CDR3 amino acids: CASSQQVGGGDEQFF. CDR3 bases: TGTGCCAGCAGCCAGCAGGTGGGCGGAGGGGATGAGCAGTTCTTC.

The chain employs TRBV6-2 or TRBV6-3 and TRBJ2-1; 10 nucleotides line up with TRBD1. The length of the CDR3 is 16 residues. The V gene end was trimmed by 4 bases and the J gene end by 4 bases; junction bases not matched to a gene: 7. Germline values: CDR1 MNHEY, CDR2 SVGEGT. Here the CDR3 reads CASSSSGQGGYNEQFF. The CDR3, as DNA: TGTGCCAGCAGTTCTTCCGGACAGGGGGGTTACAATGAGCAGTTCTTC.

This clonotype was recorded a few times. The J gene is TRBJ1-5, the V gene TRBV4-3; D is undetermined. Germline V gene data show CDR1 as LGHNA and CDR2 as YSLEER. Trimming left V 0 bases short and J 4 bases short, with 10 bases between. The CDR3 totals 15 residues. CDR3 nucleotides: TGCGCCAGCAGCCAAGATGGAGGGCAAAATCAGCCCCAGCATTTT. Residues: CASSQDGGQNQPQHF.

At least ten counts were recorded for this clonotype. The chain joins TRBV2 to TRBJ1-2; unclear D gene. The CDR3 contains 14 residues. Germline CDR1 reads SNHLY; CDR2 reads FYNNEI. V was clipped by 0 bases and J by 5 bases, with 10 bases between them. In DNA, the CDR3 is TGTGCCAGCAGTGAAGCAGATAGGATATATGGCTACACCTTC. Its translation is CASSEADRIYGYTF.

The table lists this clonotype with a few counts. The V call is TRBV25-1, the J call TRBJ1-5; D possibly corresponds to TRBD1 (6 bases). This CDR3 has 16 residues. V dropped 3 bases and J dropped 5 bases, with 17 bases sitting between them. Germline CDR1 MGHDK, CDR2 SYGVNS. The CDR3 bases are TGTGCCAGCAGTGAGTTGGACAGTTCCATAGATCAGCCCCAGCATTTT. Translation: CASSELDSSIDQPQHF.

This clonotype was counted between two and nine times. The chain joins TRBV12-3 or TRBV12-4 to TRBJ2-3, with D hard to call. The CDR3 totals 13 residues. The V end was cut by 4 bases, the J end by 12 bases, with 17 bases between. For the CDR3, the DNA is TGTGCCAGCAGTTCGCCGACCCCCCCCGGTCAGTATTTT. Residues: CASSSPTPPGQYF.

This clonotype turned up a few times. The chain uses TRBV24-1 and TRBJ2-1, with unresolved D. Trimming took 2 bases from V and 10 from J, leaving 8 bases between them. This CDR3 spans 12 amino acids. Germline V CDR1 and CDR2: KGHDR, SFDVKD. The CDR3 is CATSDSTGEQFF. The CDR3 coding sequence is TGTGCCACCAGTGATTCGACCGGAGAGCAGTTCTTC.

This clonotype was counted many times. This sequence joins TRBV29-1 and TRBJ2-2, with 8 bases lining up with TRBD2. The V gene's germline CDR1 is SQVTM and CDR2 ANQGSEA. Trimming at V came to 1 base and at J to 5 bases, leaving 6 bases not matched to a gene. The length of the CDR3 is 15 residues. Here the CDR3 DNA reads TGCAGCGTTGAAGTTACTGGGACTAGGACCGGGGAGCTGTTTTTT. Translating it yields CSVEVTGTRTGELFF.

V and J are TRBV15 and TRBJ2-3; D is unclear. The CDR3 has 16 amino acids. The V end was cut by 3 bases, the J end by 4 bases, with 17 bases between. Germline V gives CDR1 LNHNV, CDR2 YYDKDF (reference sequence). CDR3 sequence reads: CATSRAWVRPPDTQYF. CDR3 coding DNA: TGTGCCACCAGCAGGGCCTGGGTGAGGCCCCCAGATACGCAGTATTTT. The whole variable domain, remainder taken from reference TRBV15 and TRBJ2-3, is DAMVIQNPRYQVTQFGKPVTLSCSQTLNHNVMYWYQQKSSQAPKLLFHYYDKDFNNEADTPDNFQSRRPNTSFCFLDIRSPGLGDTAMYLCATSRAWVRPPDTQYFGPGTRLTVL.

This clonotype was seen many times. This rearrangement joins TRBV13 to TRBJ1-1, with D hard to call. The V end was cut by 2 bases, the J end by 6 bases, with 10 bases between. The CDR3 contains 13 residues. The germline V gene encodes CDR1 PRHDT and CDR2 FYEKMQ (reference sequence). The CDR3 DNA reads TGTGCCAGCAGCTTATTGTCCCGGGCTGAAGCTTTCTTT. The encoded protein is CASSLLSRAEAFF.

This clonotype has a count of ten or more. The V and J genes are TRBV7-8 and TRBJ1-2; a possible D gene is TRBD1 (5 bases). Germline values: CDR1 SGHVS, CDR2 FQNEAQ. Trimming took 1 base from V and 0 from J, leaving 9 bases between them. The CDR3 sequence is 15 residues long. CDR3 loop: CASSLGTPSNYGYTF. The CDR3 nucleotides are TGTGCCAGCAGCTTAGGGACACCATCTAACTATGGCTACACCTTC.

The J gene is TRBJ1-1, the V gene TRBV5-1; D ambiguous. Between the trimmed V and J ends, which lost 4 bases and 11 bases, there was a span of 21 bases. Germline assignment: CDR1 SGHRS and CDR2 YFSETQ. The CDR3 runs 14 residues. The CDR3 DNA is TGCGCCAGCAGCATCGACGAGGCCCGCGGGGATGCTTTCTTT. This encodes CASSIDEARGDAFF.

The J gene is TRBJ1-2, the V gene TRBV12-3 or TRBV12-4; the D is unclear. The V and J ends lost 6 bases and 8 bases respectively, with 25 bases between them. The CDR3 covers 16 residues. The CDR3 region is CASSLKDALSVGGYTF. The CDR3 coding sequence is TGTGCCAGCAGCCTCAAGGATGCGCTTTCGGTGGGCGGCTACACCTTC.

This clonotype was found a few times. The gene calls are TRBV6-5 and TRBJ2-7; no reliable D call. Germline V CDR1 and CDR2: MNHEY, SVGAGI. V lost 0 bases and J 0 bases, leaving 9 bases between the germline ends. The CDR3 has 15 residues. The CDR3 nucleotides read TGTGCCAGCAGTTACTCCGGCAGGAGCTCCTACGAGCAGTACTTC. Its translation: CASSYSGRSSYEQYF.

This clonotype was seen more than once but under ten times. The rearrangement links TRBV6-2 or TRBV6-3 to TRBJ2-6, with a weak D call TRBD1 (6 bases). Germline CDR1 MNHEY, CDR2 SVGEGT. V lost 6 bases and J lost 2, with 20 bases in between. The CDR3 is 18 residues long. CDR3 nucleotides: TGTGCCAGCAGCCGACAGCAGGGGTGGGCGACTGGGGCCAACGTCCTGACTTTC. Protein sequence: CASSRQQGWATGANVLTF.